Sequencing of this T cell receptor beta chain was carried out in a study of blood T cell repertoires in COVID-19. About the research overall: Some COVID-19 samples were acute and others convalescent; all came from the United States, Italy and Spain.

Produced via immunoSEQ multiplex PCR; TCRdb's table is partial and in-frame only. The repertoire holds just under 55,000 clones, with less than 90% as singletons. A few counts support this clone. Germline V CDR1 and CDR2: SQVTM, ANQGSEA. The CDR3 has 14 amino acids. The junction had 6 bases not matched to a gene; V was cut back by 6 bases and J by 1 base. The sequence was obtained from a woman aged 60-75 years with acute or convalescent COVID-19. The specimen sequenced was peripheral blood. J is TRBJ1-2 and V is TRBV29-1; 9 bases are a match to TRBD1. The CDR3 loop is CSVERDRVNYGYTF. The CDR3 bases are TGCAGCGTAGAACGGGACAGGGTTAACTATGGCTACACCTTC. Based on the CDR3 plus reference TRBV29-1 and TRBJ1-2, the full variable domain is SAVISQKPSRDICQRGTSLTIQCQVDSQVTMMFWYRQQPGQSLTLIATANQGSEATYESGFVIDKFPISRPNLTFSTLTVSNMSPEDSSIYLCSVERDRVNYGYTFGSGTRLTVV.